This TCR beta chain appears in the sequencing data of a study of T-cell memory formation after mild COVID-19. Findings and caveats of the study: Among CD4+ contracting clones, most were CM and EM, and CD8+ ones EMRA. Nothing showed for sure that second-wave clones peaking on day 37 were SARS-CoV-2 specific.

As to this clonotype: Its antigen is as yet unknown.

A single record per CDR3 protein comes from TCRdb applying MiXCR to the 5' RACE reads. This table holds fewer than 450,000 distinct CDR3 sequences, under 25% found once. The CDR3 extends over 15 amino acids. Looked up from germline, CDR1 is GTSNPN and CDR2 is SVGIG (reference sequence). V was clipped by 1 base and J by 0 bases, with 10 bases between them. The sequence derives from an adult woman who had mild COVID-19 (a few samples of this study predate the infection). Cell type and time point are not known. This chain links TRBV30 with TRBJ2-1; D remains unclear. Material for sequencing was PBMCs or a T cell subset sorted from them (not recorded which). This CDR3 is CAWSDGISSYNEQFF. The CDR3 DNA is TGTGCCTGGAGTGACGGCATAAGCTCCTACAATGAGCAGTTCTTC.